This TCR beta chain was identified during a study of CD8 T cells in ankylosing spondylitis. Study conclusions and caveats: The disease-linked clones had a CD8+ phenotype and low blood frequencies.

CDR1 SGDLS and CDR2 YYNGEE come from the germline V gene. V dropped 3 bases and J dropped 0; count of bases not matched to a gene: 2. This CDR3 is 15 amino acids long. This clonotype was detected many times. The antigen remains undetermined. MiXCR, applied by TCRdb to the 5' RACE reads, yields one record per CDR3 protein. The table has roughly 180,000 distinct CDR3 sequences, 9.5% to 10% seen once. This TCR was sampled from a female donor with ankylosing spondylitis or in good health (not recorded which). The chain joins TRBV9 to TRBJ2-7; the match to TRBD2 covers 11 bases. Input material: blood, either unsorted or a sorted T cell fraction (not recorded which). In DNA, the CDR3 is TGTGCCAGCAGCGCCACTAGCGGGAGCTCCTACGAGCAGTACTTC. It encodes CASSATSGSSYEQYF.